These 10 T cell receptor beta chains were all obtained from the same sample, sequenced in a study of T cell repertoires in cytomegalovirus infection. In TCRdb, the reads were re-called with MiXCR into one record per CDR3 protein. Here the sample spans 230,000 or so distinct CDR3 sequences, over 15% being singletons. The sequenced sample was CD8+ T cells from PBMCs. The receptor set was obtained from a human donor in good health (CMV status not recorded). Some clones in this sample may be carry-over from other donors' samples.

The J gene is TRBJ1-5, the V gene TRBV20-1; no reliable D call. Between the trimmed V and J ends, which lost 3 bases and 7 bases, there was a span of 13 bases. Germline CDR1 and CDR2: DFQATT and SNEGSKA (reference sequence). There are 13 residues in the CDR3. The CDR3 reads CSASSRARQPQHF. The DNA for the CDR3 is TGCAGTGCTAGTTCCCGGGCAAGACAGCCCCAGCATTTT.

V is TRBV27 and J is TRBJ2-7, with 11 nucleotides matching TRBD2. The V and J ends lost 6 bases and 3 bases, in that order; junction bases with no gene match: 7. Germline lookup yields CDR1 MNHEY and CDR2 SMNVEV (reference sequence). This CDR3 has 15 amino acids. The CDR3 here is CASSLLAGALYEQYF. CDR3 coding DNA: TGTGCCAGCAGCCTACTAGCGGGGGCACTCTACGAGCAGTACTTC.

This clonotype was found a few times. The V call is TRBV2, the J call TRBJ1-4, with D perhaps matching TRBD1 (6 bases). The CDR3 totals 16 residues. V gave up 1 base and J gave up 7 bases, with 16 bases separating them. Per germline, CDR1 SNHLY and CDR2 FYNNEI. DNA for the CDR3: TGTGCCAGCAGTGAAGACCCCAACAGGGTGGGTGAAAAACTGTTTTTT. Its translation: CASSEDPNRVGEKLFF.

This clonotype was counted a few times. The chain carries TRBV29-1 and TRBJ2-1; 8 nucleotides align to TRBD2. Germline-derived CDR1 and CDR2 are SQVTM and ANQGSEA. J lost 9 bases, V lost 6 bases, and 10 bases had no gene match. The CDR3 spans 13 residues. The CDR3 region has the DNA TGCAGCGTAGCCCTGGGCGGGGGGAGTGAGCAGTTCTTC. Amino acid sequence: CSVALGGGSEQFF.

The chain couples TRBV20-1 to TRBJ2-7; D gene ambiguous. This CDR3 is 13 amino acids long. V shed 1 base and J shed 4 bases, with 11 bases lying between them. Per the germline V gene, CDR1 is DFQATT and CDR2 is SNEGSKA (reference sequence). CDR3 region: CSARGRNTYEQYF. In nucleotides, the CDR3 is TGCAGTGCTAGAGGCAGGAATACATACGAGCAGTACTTC.

This chain uses TRBV28 with TRBJ2-7; 14 nucleotides align to TRBD2. V was clipped by 2 bases and J by 3 bases; unmatched bases: 6. From germline, CDR1 is MDHEN and CDR2 SYDVKM. There are 17 residues in the CDR3. Written as DNA, the CDR3 is TGTGCCAGCAGTTTAGATAGACTAGCGGGGGGGTTCTACGAGCAGTACTTC. Translated: CASSLDRLAGGFYEQYF.

This clonotype was detected many times. The chain links TRBV7-9 to TRBJ2-3, with TRBD1 matching over 7 bases. CDR3 size: 16 residues. J was trimmed by 4 bases and V by 5 bases; bases with no gene match: 12. Germline CDR1 and CDR2: SEHNR and FQNEAQ (reference sequence). The CDR3 region is CASSAPTGLMADTQYF. Here the CDR3 DNA reads TGTGCCAGCAGCGCACCGACAGGGTTGATGGCAGATACGCAGTATTTT. The whole variable domain, remainder taken from reference TRBV7-9 and TRBJ2-3, is DTGVSQNPRHKITKRGQNVTFRCDPISEHNRLYWYRQTLGQGPEFLTYFQNEAQLEKSRLLSDRFSAERPKGSFSTLEIQRTEQGDSAMYLCASSAPTGLMADTQYFGPGTRLTVL.

This clonotype has ten or more counts. This sequence joins TRBV6-1 and TRBJ1-6, with 7 bases identical to TRBD1. CDR3 size: 17 residues. The J segment lost 5 bases and the V segment lost 7 bases, leaving 14 bases of the junction unmatched. Germline V CDR1 and CDR2: MNHNS, SASEGT. CDR3 region: CASNNGRGAQDNSPLHF. CDR3 nucleotide sequence: TGTGCCAGCAACAATGGCAGGGGGGCTCAGGATAATTCACCCCTCCACTTT.

The table lists this clonotype with a few counts. This chain uses TRBV6-8 with TRBJ1-2; D is perhaps TRBD1 (5 bases). Germline V gene lookup returns CDR1 MNHGY and CDR2 SAAAGT. The ends were cut back, 4 bases at V and 6 bases at J, with 9 bases in the middle. The CDR3 runs to 12 residues. CDR3 sequence reads: CASSSGGDGYTF. The CDR3 coding sequence is TGTGCCAGCAGTTCCGGGGGTGATGGCTACACCTTC.

In regard to this clonotype: Mismatch with germline at one junction end may stem from a read error. The V and J genes are TRBV20-1 and TRBJ1-1; no clear D gene. This CDR3 contains 12 residues. The V gene's germline CDR1 is DFQATT and CDR2 SNEGSKA (reference sequence). The DNA of the CDR3 is TGCAGTGCTAGCTTGCGAGACACTGAAGCTCTCTTT. Translating gives CSASLRDTEALF.